The clone carrying this T cell receptor (beta chain) was seen a single time. Its antigen remains unknown. The CDR3 runs to 13 residues. The germline V gene has CDR1 SGHRS and CDR2 YFSETQ. This sample is part of a study of cytomegalovirus exposure and HLA in healthy donors. Study-level points and caveats: According to an earlier analysis, most TCR beta V segments yielded productive rearrangements about 87% or about 30% of the time. The Asian-associated ancestry cluster reportedly had fewer N-insertions than the approximately 630-donor mean in a later analysis. TCR beta sequences reportedly predicted the HLA-A and HLA-B alleles of most subjects accurately.

The PCR contained 60 Vbeta and 13 Jbeta primers. TCRdb's table, derived via immunoSEQ multiplex PCR, lists solely in-frame clones and lacks some. The table shows about 150,000 clones, with about 75% occurring only once. The clonotype originates from a man aged 18 to 29 in good health and CMV-seronegative. The sample comprised PBMCs. The chain carries TRBV5-1 and TRBJ2-5; D might be TRBD2 (5 bases). Gene TRBJ2-7 matches the end of the DNA better, so the J call may be wrong. The CDR3, as DNA: TGCGCCAGCAGGGAGGCCTTCTCCTACGAGCAGTACTTC. Its translation is CASREAFSYEQYF.